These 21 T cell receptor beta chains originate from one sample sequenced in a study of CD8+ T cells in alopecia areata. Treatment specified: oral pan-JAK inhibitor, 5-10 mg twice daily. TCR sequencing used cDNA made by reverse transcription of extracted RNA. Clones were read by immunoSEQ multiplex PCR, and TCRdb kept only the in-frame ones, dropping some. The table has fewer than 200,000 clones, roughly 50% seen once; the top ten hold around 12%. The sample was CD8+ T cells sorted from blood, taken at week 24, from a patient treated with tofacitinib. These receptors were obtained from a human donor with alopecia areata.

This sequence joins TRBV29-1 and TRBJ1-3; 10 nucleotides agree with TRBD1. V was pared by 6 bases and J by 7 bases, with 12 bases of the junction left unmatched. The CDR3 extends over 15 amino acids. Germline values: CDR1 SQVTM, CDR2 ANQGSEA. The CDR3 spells CSVYGTGALANTIYF. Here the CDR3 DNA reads TGCAGCGTCTACGGGACAGGGGCACTCGCGAACACCATATATTTT.

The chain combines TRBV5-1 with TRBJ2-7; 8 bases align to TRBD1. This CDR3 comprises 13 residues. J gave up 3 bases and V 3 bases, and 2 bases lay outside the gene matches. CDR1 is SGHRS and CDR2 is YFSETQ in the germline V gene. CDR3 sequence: CASSWGQDYEQYF. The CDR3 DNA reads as TGCGCCAGCAGCTGGGGACAGGACTACGAGCAGTACTTC.

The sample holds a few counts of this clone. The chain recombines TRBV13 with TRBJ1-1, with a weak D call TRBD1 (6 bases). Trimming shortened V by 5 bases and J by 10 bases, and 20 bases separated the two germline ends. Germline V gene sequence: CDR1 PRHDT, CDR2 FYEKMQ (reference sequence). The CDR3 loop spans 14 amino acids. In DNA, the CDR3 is TGTGCCAGCAGCGAGGGCCCAGGGGCGTGGGTAGCTTTCTTT. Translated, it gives CASSEGPGAWVAFF.

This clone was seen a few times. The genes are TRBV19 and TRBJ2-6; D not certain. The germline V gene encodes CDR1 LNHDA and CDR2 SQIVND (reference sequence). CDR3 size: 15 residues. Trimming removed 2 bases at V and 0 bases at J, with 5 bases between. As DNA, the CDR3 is TGTGCCAGTAGTATATTCTTCTCTGGGGCCAACGTCCTGACTTTC. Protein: CASSIFFSGANVLTF.

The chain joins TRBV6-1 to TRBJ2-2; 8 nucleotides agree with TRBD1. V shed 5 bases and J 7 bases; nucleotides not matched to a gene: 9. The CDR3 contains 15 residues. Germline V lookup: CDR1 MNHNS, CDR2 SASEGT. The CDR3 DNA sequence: TGTGCCAGCAGTCCCGGGACAGGCTATAGCGGGGAGCTGTTTTTT. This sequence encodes CASSPGTGYSGELFF.

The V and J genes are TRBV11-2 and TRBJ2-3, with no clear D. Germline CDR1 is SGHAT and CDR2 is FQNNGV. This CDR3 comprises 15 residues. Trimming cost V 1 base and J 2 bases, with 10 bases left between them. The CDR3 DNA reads TGTGCCAGCAGCTTAGTGACTGGGGTCACAGATACGCAGTATTTT. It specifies CASSLVTGVTDTQYF.

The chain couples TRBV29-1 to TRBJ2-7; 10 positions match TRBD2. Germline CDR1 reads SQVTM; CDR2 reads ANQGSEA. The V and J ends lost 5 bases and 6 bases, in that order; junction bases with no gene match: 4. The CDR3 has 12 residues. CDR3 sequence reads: CSVRTSGREQYF. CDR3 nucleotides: TGCAGCGTTCGGACTAGCGGTCGCGAGCAGTACTTC.

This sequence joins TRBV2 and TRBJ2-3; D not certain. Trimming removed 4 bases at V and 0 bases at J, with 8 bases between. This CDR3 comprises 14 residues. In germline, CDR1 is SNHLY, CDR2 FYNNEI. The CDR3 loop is CASSAISSTDTQYF. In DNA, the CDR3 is TGTGCCAGCAGTGCCATCTCTAGCACAGATACGCAGTATTTT.

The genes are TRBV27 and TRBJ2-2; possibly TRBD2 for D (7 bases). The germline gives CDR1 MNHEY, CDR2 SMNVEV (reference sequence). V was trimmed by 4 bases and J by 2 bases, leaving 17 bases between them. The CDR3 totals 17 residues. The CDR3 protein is CASSSRRGGHNTGELFF. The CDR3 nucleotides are TGTGCCAGCAGTTCCCGTCGCGGGGGACATAACACCGGGGAGCTGTTTTTT.

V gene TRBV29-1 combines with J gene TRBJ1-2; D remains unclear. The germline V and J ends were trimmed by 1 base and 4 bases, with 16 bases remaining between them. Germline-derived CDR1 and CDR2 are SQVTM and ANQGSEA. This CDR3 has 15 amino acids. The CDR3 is CSVEGYGKGLYGYTF. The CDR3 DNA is TGCAGCGTTGAAGGATATGGTAAAGGGCTCTATGGCTACACCTTC.

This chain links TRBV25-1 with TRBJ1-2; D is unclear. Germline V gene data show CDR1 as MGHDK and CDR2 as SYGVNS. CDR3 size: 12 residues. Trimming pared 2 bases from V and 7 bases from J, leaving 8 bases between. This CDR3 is CASSESGVGYTF. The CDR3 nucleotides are TGTGCCAGCAGTGAAAGTGGAGTTGGCTACACCTTC.

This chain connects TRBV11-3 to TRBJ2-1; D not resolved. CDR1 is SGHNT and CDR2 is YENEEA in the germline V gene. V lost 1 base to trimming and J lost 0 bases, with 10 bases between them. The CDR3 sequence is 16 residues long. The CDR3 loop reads CASSLVGRSSYNEQFF. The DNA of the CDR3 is TGTGCCAGCAGCTTAGTAGGCAGGAGCTCCTACAATGAGCAGTTCTTC.

The CDR3 sequence is CAIEQGLNSPLHF. The CDR3 DNA reads TGTGCCATCGAGCAGGGGTTGAATTCACCCCTCCACTTT. This chain uses TRBV2 with TRBJ1-6; D is perhaps TRBD1 (6 bases). The CDR3 runs 13 residues. V shed 10 bases and J shed 7 bases, with 14 bases lying between them. CDR1 is SNHLY and CDR2 is FYNNEI in the germline V gene.

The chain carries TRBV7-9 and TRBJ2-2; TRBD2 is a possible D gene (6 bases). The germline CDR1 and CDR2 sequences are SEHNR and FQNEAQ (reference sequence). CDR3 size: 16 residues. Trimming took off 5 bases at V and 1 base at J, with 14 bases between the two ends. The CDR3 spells CASSPAAGLNTGELFF. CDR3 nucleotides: TGTGCCAGCAGCCCCGCCGCGGGGCTGAACACCGGGGAGCTGTTTTTT.

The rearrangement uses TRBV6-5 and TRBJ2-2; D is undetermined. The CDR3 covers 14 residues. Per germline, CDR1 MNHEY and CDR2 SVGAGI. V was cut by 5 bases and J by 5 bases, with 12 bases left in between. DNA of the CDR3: TGTGCCAGCAGTGATATTATATTTACCGGGGAGCTGTTTTTT. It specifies CASSDIIFTGELFF.

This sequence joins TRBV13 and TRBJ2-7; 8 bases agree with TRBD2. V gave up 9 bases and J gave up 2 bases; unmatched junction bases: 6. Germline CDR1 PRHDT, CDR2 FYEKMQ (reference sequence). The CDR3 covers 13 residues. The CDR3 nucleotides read TGTGCCAGTGGTAGCGGGACGCCCTACGAGCAGTACTTC. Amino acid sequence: CASGSGTPYEQYF.

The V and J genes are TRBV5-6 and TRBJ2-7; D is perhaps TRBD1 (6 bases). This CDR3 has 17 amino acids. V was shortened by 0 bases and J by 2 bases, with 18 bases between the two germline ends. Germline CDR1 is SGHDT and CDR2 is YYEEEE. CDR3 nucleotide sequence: TGTGCCAGCAGCTTGGAGTCTCGCGACAGGCCTGCCTACGAGCAGTACTTC. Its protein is CASSLESRDRPAYEQYF.

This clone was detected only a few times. The CDR3 region has the DNA TGTGCCAGCAGTGAACAGGGGACCTCTCGGGAGCAGTACTTC. It yields the protein CASSEQGTSREQYF. The J gene is TRBJ2-7, the V gene TRBV6-1, with D maybe TRBD1 (6 bases). The CDR3 sequence is 14 residues long. Germline V gene sequence: CDR1 MNHNS, CDR2 SASEGT. Between the trimmed V and J ends, which lost 2 bases and 7 bases, there was a span of 15 bases.

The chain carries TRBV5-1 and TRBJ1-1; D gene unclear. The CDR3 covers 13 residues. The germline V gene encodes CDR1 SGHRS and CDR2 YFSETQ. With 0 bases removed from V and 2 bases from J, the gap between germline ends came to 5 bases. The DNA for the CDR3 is TGCGCCAGCAGCTTGGGCACTAACACTGAAGCTTTCTTT. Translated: CASSLGTNTEAFF.

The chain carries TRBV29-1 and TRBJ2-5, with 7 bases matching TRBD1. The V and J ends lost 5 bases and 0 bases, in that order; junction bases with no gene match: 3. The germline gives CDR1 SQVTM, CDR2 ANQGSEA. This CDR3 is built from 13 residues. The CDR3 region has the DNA TGCAGCGTTAGGGACAGCTACCAAGAGACCCAGTACTTC. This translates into CSVRDSYQETQYF.

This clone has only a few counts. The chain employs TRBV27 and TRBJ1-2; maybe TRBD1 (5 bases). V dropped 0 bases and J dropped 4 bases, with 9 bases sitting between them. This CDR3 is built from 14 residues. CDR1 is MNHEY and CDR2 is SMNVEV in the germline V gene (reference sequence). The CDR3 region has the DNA TGTGCCAGCAGTTTATCGGGGCAAGTCTATGGCTACACCTTC. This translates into CASSLSGQVYGYTF.